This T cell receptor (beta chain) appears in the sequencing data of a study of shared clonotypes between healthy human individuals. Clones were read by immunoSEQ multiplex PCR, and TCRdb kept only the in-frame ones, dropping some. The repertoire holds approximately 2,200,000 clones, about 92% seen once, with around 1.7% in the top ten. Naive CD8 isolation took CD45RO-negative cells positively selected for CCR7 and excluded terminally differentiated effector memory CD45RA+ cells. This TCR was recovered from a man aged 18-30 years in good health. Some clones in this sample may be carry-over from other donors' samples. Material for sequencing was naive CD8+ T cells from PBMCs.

CDR3: CASSLAVGTGSYEQYF. In nucleotides, the CDR3 is TGTGCCAGCAGCTTAGCGGTAGGGACAGGGTCCTACGAGCAGTACTTC. This chain connects TRBV7-2 to TRBJ2-7; 9 bases match TRBD1. From germline, CDR1 is SGHTA and CDR2 FQGNSA. V dropped 0 bases and J dropped 1; count of bases not matched to a gene: 4. The CDR3 contains 16 residues.